These 4 T cell receptor beta chains originate from one sample sequenced in a study of tumor-infiltrating lymphocytes in oesophageal squamous cell carcinoma (dated by TCRdb to the mid-2010s). Library method: PCR. The sequencer listed for this sample is Illumina HiSeq 2000. TCRdb handled the public reads itself, with Q25 trimming in fastp and clone calling in MiXCR, and kept productive beta chains. Rows are combined by CDR3 protein, so each entry shows the most common genes and DNA. In this sample the table shows about 10,000 distinct CDR3 sequences, around three fifths of which occur a single time. Around 30% of the sample goes to the ten largest clones. The sequencing input was esophageal tumor tissue. These TCRs come from a male donor with esophageal squamous cell carcinoma.

This clonotype was counted once. The chain uses TRBV7-2 and TRBJ2-4, with D maybe TRBD2 (6 bases). The end of the DNA aligns better with TRBJ2-7, so the J call may be wrong. Germline CDR1 reads SGHTA; CDR2 reads FQGNSA. CDR3 length: 14 residues. DNA for the CDR3: TGTGCCAGCAGCTTAGACCCTAGCGTCTACGAGCAGTACTTC. It encodes CASSLDPSVYEQYF.

In the case of this clonotype: The conserved final phenylalanine or tryptophan is absent from the CDR3, which likely points to a read error. The DNA is omitted, as the CDR3 cannot be located on it reliably, and the CDR3 follows TCRdb's listing. The genes are TRBV6-1 and TRBJ2-7; TRBD2 is the table's D call and was not checked against the DNA. Germline loops: CDR1 MNHNS, CDR2 SASEGT. The CDR3 is 18 amino acids in total, end residues counted. The CDR3 is CASTRKEDTSAGGYTFGS.

Remarks on this clonotype: Since no conserved phenylalanine or tryptophan closes the CDR3, a read error is the likely cause. No DNA is shown, since the ends of the CDR3 on it are uncertain; the CDR3 is the one TCRdb lists. This CDR3 is CASSPSRQGFI. This chain joins TRBV12-3 or TRBV12-4 and TRBJ2-6; the D call TRBD1 from the table was never checked on the DNA. The CDR3 length equals 11 residues, ends included.

In regard to this clonotype: Sequence at one end of the junction differs from germline and may be a read error. The chain carries TRBV5-4 and TRBJ2-5; 11 nucleotides agree with TRBD2. Matching the DNA end better, TRBJ2-1 makes the J call doubtful. The CDR3 spans 15 residues. Per the germline V gene, CDR1 is SGHNT and CDR2 is YYREEE (reference sequence). CDR3 protein: CASSAGTSGNNEQFF. CDR3 in DNA: TGCGCCAGCAGCGCCGGGACTAGCGGAAACAATGAGCAGTTCTTC.